This paragraph reports one T cell receptor (beta chain). Here immunoSEQ multiplex PCR was the method, and the copy in TCRdb shows in-frame clones only, minus some. The data hold about 270,000 clones, with roughly 90% observed a single time. This entry belongs to a study of blood T cell repertoires in COVID-19. Sequenced: PBMCs or T cells enriched from blood (not recorded which). The clonotype comes from a woman aged 45-59 years who had recovered from COVID-19.

The DNA for the CDR3 is TGTGCCAGCAGCCCCGCCCGGGATTACATTCAGTACTTC. It encodes CASSPARDYIQYF. The J gene is TRBJ2-4, the V gene TRBV28; D is possibly TRBD2 (5 bases). Trimming pared 6 bases from V and 8 bases from J, leaving 14 bases between. The V gene's germline CDR1 is MDHEN and CDR2 SYDVKM. The CDR3 spans 13 residues.